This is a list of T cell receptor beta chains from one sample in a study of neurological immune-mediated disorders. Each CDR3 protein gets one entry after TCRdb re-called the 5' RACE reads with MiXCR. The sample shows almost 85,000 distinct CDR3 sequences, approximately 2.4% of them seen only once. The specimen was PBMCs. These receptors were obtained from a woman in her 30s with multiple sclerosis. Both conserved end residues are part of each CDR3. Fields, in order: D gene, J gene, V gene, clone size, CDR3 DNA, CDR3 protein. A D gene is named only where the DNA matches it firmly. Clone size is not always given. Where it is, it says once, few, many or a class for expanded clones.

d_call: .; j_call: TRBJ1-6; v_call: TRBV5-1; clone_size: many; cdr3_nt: TGCGCCAGCAGCTTGTCGGGGCCCAATAATTCACCCCTCCACTTT; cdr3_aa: CASSLSGPNNSPLHF
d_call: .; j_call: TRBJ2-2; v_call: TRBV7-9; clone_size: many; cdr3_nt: TGTGCCAGCAGCTTAGAAACCGGGGAGCTGTTTTTT; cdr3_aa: CASSLETGELFF
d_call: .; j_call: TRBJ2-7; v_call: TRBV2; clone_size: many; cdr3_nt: TGTGCCAGCAGTATACAGGGGACTATGTCTGGCGAGCAGTACTTC; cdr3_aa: CASSIQGTMSGEQYF
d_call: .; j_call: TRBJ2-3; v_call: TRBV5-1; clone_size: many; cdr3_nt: TGCGCCAGCACCCCGCTTGGGTACTCCACAGATACGCAGTATTTT; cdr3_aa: CASTPLGYSTDTQYF
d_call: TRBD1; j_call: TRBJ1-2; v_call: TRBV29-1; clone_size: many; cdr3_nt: TGCAGCGTGGACGGGTACAGGGGGCGCAATGGCTACACCTTC; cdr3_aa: CSVDGYRGRNGYTF
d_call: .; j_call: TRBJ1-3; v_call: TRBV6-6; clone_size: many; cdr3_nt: TGTGCCAGCAGTTACGGTCCTCGGGGGGCGTATGGAAACACCATATATTTT; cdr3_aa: CASSYGPRGAYGNTIYF
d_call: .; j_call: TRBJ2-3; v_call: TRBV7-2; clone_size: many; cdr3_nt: TGTGCCAGCAGCGCCAAGCGGTATTATAGCACAGATACGCAGTATTTT; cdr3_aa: CASSAKRYYSTDTQYF
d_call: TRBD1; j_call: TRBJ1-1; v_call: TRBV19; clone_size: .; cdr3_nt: TGTGCCAGTAGTCAAGGACAGGGGGTGGACACTGAAGCTTTCTTT; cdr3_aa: CASSQGQGVDTEAFF
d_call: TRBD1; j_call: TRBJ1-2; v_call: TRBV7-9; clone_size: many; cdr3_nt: TGTGCCAGCAGCCCGGGACAGGGGGCCATCGGACTCTATGGCTACACCTTC; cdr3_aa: CASSPGQGAIGLYGYTF
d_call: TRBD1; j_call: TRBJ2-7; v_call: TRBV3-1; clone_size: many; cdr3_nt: TGTGCCAGCAGCCAAGGCTCCGGACAGGGGTTGGTGCAGTACTTC; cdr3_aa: CASSQGSGQGLVQYF
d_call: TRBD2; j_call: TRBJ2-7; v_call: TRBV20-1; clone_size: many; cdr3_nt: TGCAGTGCTAGAGATGAGACTAGCCTCTACGAGCAGTACTTC; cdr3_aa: CSARDETSLYEQYF
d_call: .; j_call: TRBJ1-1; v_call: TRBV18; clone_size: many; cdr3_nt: TGTGCCAGCTCTCCGAACATGAACACTGAAGCTTTCTTT; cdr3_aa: CASSPNMNTEAFF
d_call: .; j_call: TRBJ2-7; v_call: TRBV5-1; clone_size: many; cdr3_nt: TGCGCCAGCAGCTTTGACGGGTTCGTTTACGAGCAGTACTTC; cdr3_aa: CASSFDGFVYEQYF
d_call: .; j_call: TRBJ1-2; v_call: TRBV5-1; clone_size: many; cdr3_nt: TGCGCCAGCAGCTTCCAGGGTGGCTATGGCTACACCTTC; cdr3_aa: CASSFQGGYGYTF
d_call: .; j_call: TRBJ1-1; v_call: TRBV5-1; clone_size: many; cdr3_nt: TGCGCCAGCAGCGCACGGACGGGGCGCAGCACTGAAGCTTTCTTT; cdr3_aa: CASSARTGRSTEAFF
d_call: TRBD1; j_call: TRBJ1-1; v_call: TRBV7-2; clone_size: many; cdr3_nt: TGTGCCAGCAGCCCGAGTGGGACAGTAAACACTGAAGCTTTCTTT; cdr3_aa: CASSPSGTVNTEAFF
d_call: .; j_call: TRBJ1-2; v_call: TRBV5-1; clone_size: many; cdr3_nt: TGCGCCAGCAGCTTGGACCAGGGGAAAGTGTCTGGCTACACCTTC; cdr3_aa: CASSLDQGKVSGYTF
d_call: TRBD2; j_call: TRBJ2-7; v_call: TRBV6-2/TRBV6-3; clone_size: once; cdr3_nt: TGTGCCAGCAGTTACGGCGGGAGCTACGAGCAGTACTTC; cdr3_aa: CASSYGGSYEQYF
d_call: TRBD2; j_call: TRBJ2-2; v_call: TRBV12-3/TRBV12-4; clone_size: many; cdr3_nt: TGTGCCAGCACCGCGGGACTAGCGTTGGGGGAGCTGTTTTTT; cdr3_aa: CASTAGLALGELFF
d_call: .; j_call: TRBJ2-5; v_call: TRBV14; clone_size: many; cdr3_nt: TGTGCCAGCAGCCATCTGCAAGAGACCCAGTACTTC; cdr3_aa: CASSHLQETQYF
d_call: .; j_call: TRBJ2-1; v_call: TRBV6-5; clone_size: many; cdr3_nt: TGTGCCAGCGGGTCACAGCGAGAGAGCGCCTACAATGAGCAGTTCTTC; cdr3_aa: CASGSQRESAYNEQFF
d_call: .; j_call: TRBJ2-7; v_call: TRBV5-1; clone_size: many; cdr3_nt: TGCGCCAGCAGCTTGCACATTGGACCGGAATACGAGCAGTACTTC; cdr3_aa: CASSLHIGPEYEQYF
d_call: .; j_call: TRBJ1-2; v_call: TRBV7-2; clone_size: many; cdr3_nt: TGTGCCAGCAGCTTACAGGGGCAAAACTATGGCTACACCTTC; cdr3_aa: CASSLQGQNYGYTF
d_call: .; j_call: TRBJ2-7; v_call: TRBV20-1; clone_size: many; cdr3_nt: TGCAGTGCCCTAACACGGGACCGAAGCTCCTACGAGCAGTACTTC; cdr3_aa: CSALTRDRSSYEQYF
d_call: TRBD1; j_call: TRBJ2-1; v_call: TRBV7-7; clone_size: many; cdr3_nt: TGTGCCAGCAGCGCCGGGACAGGGTCCTACAATGAGCAGTTCTTC; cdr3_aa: CASSAGTGSYNEQFF
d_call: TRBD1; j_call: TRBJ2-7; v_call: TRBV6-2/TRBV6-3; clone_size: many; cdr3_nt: TGTGCCAGCAGTTTTCGACAGGGCCGCTACGAGCAGTACTTC; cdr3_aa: CASSFRQGRYEQYF
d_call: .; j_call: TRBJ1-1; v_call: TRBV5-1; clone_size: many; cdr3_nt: TGCGCCAGCAGCGCGACAGCAGACACTGAAGCTTTCTTT; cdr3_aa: CASSATADTEAFF
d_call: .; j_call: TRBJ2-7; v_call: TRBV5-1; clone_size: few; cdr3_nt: TGCGCCAGCAGCTTGGACACATCCTACGAGCAGTACTTC; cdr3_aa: CASSLDTSYEQYF
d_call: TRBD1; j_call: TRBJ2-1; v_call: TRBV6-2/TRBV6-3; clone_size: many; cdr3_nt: TGTGCCAGCAGCCAGGGGGCTGTTGGTGAGCAGTTCTTC; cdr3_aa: CASSQGAVGEQFF
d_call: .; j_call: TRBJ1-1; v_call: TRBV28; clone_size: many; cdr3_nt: TGTGCCACCCTTGAGAACACTGAAGCTTTCTTT; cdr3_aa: CATLENTEAFF
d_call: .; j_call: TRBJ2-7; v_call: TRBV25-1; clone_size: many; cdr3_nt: TGTGCCACTGGTAAGACAGTAGCTCCCGAGCAGTACTTC; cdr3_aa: CATGKTVAPEQYF
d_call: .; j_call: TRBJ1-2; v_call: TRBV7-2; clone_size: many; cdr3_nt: TGTGCCAGCAGCTTAGCTGGACCAGGCTATGGCTACACCTTC; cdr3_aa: CASSLAGPGYGYTF
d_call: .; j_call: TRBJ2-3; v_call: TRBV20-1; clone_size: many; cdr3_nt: TGCAGTGCTAAAAGTGGGACAACCCAGGATACGCAGTATTTT; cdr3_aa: CSAKSGTTQDTQYF
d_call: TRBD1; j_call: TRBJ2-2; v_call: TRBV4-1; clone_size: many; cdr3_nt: TGCGCCACCAAAATGGGACAGGGTTCCGGGGAGCTGTTTTTT; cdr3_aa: CATKMGQGSGELFF
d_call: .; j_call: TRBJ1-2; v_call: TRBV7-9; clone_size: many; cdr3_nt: TGTGCCAGCAGCTTGGTTAGTGGTTGGGGCTACACCTTC; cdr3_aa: CASSLVSGWGYTF